The entry below gives a single TCR beta chain sequence along with its context. Its antigen remains unknown. This sample was taken from a study of beta chain features in type 1 diabetes. Isolated RNA was reverse transcribed in full, so expressed TCRB transcripts were sequenced. The assay was immunoSEQ multiplex PCR, and TCRdb's table has in-frame clones only and misses some. The table lists roughly 450,000 clones, about an eighth of them singletons. Study results and caveats: The similarity of naive, central memory and Treg TCRB repertoires appeared greater among patients than among healthy donors.

Once sorted, every population was more than 98% pure. Germline V gene data show CDR1 as SEHNR and CDR2 as FQNEAQ (reference sequence). The CDR3 contains 14 residues. Trimming shortened V by 3 bases and J by 11 bases, and 19 bases separated the two germline ends. The V and J genes are TRBV7-9 and TRBJ1-1; no firm D call. The TCR was taken from a woman between 18 and 30 years old in good health. What was sequenced was naive CD4+ T cells from blood. CDR3 nucleotide sequence: TGTGCCAGCAGCTTGTGGCCTTCGGGCCTCGCGGCTTTCTTT. It yields the protein CASSLWPSGLAAFF.